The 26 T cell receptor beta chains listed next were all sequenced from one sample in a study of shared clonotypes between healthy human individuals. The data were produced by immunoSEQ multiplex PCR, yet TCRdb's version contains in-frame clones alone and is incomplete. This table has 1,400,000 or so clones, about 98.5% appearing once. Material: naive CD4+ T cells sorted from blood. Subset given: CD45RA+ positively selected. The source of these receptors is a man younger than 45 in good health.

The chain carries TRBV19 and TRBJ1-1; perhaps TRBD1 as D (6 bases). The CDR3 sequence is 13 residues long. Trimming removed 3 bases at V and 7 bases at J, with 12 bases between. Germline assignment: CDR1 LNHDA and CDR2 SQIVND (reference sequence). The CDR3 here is CASSILGQIEAFF. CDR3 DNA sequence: TGTGCCAGTAGTATCCTCGGACAGATTGAAGCTTTCTTT.

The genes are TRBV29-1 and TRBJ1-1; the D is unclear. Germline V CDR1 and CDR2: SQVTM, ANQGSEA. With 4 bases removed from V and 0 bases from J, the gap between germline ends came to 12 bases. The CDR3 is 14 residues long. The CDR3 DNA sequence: TGCAGCGTTGTGACTAGAGACATGAACACTGAAGCTTTCTTT. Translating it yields CSVVTRDMNTEAFF. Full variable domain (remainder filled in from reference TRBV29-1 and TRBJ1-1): SAVISQKPSRDICQRGTSLTIQCQVDSQVTMMFWYRQQPGQSLTLIATANQGSEATYESGFVIDKFPISRPNLTFSTLTVSNMSPEDSSIYLCSVVTRDMNTEAFFGQGTRLTVV.

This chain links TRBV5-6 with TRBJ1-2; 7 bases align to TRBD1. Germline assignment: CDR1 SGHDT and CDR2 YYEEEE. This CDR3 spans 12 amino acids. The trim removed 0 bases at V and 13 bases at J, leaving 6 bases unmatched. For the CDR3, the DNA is TGTGCCAGCAGCTTGGGACAGGGAGGTGCCACCTTC. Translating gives CASSLGQGGATF.

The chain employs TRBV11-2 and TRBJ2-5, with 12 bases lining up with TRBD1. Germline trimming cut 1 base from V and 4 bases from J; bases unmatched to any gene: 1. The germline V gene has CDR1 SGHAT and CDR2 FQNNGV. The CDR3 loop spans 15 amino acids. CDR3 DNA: TGTGCCAGCAGCTTAGGGGACAGGGGGCGAGAGACCCAGTACTTC. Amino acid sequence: CASSLGDRGRETQYF.

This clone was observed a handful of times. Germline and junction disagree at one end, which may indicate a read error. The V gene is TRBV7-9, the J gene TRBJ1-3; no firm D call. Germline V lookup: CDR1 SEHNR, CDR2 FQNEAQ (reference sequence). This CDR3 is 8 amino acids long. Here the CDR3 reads CASSLASF. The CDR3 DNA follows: TGTGCCAGCAGCCTTGCCTCCTTT. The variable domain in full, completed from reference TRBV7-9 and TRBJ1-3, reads DTGVSQNPRHKITKRGQNVTFRCDPISEHNRLYWYRQTLGQGPEFLTYFQNEAQLEKSRLLSDRFSAERPKGSFSTLEIQRTEQGDSAMYLCASSLASFGEGSWLTVV.

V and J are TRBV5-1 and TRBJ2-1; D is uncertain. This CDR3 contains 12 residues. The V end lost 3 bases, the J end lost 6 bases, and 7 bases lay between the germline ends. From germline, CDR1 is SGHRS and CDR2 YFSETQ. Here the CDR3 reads CASSSRINEQFF. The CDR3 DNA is TGCGCCAGCAGCTCCCGGATCAATGAGCAGTTCTTC.

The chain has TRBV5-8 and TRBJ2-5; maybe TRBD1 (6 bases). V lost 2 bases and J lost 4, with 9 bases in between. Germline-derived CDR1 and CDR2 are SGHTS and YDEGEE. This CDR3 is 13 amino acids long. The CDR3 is CASSFRGGETQYF. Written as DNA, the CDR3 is TGTGCCAGCAGCTTCCGAGGGGGAGAGACCCAGTACTTC.

CDR3 DNA sequence: TGTGCCAGCGCTTTGGGGGGCACTTACGAGCAGTACTTC. Its protein is CASALGGTYEQYF. V is TRBV19 and J is TRBJ2-7; D assignment may be TRBD1 or TRBD2 (6 bases each). Trimming removed 9 bases at V and 4 bases at J, with 16 bases between. Germline V gene data show CDR1 as LNHDA and CDR2 as SQIVND (reference sequence). This CDR3 has 13 amino acids.

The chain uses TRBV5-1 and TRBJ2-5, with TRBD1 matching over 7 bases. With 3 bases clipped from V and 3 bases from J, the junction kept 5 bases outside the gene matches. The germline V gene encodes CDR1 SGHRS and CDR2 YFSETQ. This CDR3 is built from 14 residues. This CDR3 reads CASSSPGTEETQYF. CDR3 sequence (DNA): TGCGCCAGCAGCTCCCCCGGGACAGAAGAGACCCAGTACTTC.

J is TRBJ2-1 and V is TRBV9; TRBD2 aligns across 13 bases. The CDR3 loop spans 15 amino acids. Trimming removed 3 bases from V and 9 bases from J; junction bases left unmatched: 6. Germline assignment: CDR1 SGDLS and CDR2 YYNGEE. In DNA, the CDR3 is TGTGCCAGCAGCGGCGGACTAGCGGGAGTCGGTGAGCAGTTCTTC. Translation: CASSGGLAGVGEQFF.

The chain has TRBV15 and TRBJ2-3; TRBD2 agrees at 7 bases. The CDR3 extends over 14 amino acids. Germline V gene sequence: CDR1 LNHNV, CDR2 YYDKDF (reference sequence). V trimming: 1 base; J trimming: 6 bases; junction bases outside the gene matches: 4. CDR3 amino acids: CATSRGLAGDTQYF. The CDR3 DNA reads TGTGCCACCAGCAGAGGACTAGCCGGGGATACGCAGTATTTT.

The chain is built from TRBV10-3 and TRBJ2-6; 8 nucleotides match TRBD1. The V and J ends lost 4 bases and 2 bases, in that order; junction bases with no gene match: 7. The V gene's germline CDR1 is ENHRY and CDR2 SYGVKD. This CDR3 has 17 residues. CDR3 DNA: TGTGCCATCAGTGCAGGGGGCGTCATAACTGGGGCCAACGTCCTGACTTTC. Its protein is CAISAGGVITGANVLTF.

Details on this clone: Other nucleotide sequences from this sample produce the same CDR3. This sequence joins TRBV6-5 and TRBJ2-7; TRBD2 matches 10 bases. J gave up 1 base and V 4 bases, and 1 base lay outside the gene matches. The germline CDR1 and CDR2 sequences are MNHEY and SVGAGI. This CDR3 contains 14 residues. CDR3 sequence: CASSLLAGSYEQYF. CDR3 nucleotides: TGTGCCAGCAGTTTACTAGCGGGATCCTACGAGCAGTACTTC.

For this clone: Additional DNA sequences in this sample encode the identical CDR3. CDR3 sequence: CASSLGGHTGELFF. The DNA of the CDR3 is TGCGCCAGCAGCTTGGGTGGGCACACCGGGGAGCTGTTTTTT. V gene TRBV5-1 combines with J gene TRBJ2-2; the D is unclear. Germline CDR1 reads SGHRS; CDR2 reads YFSETQ. V lost 0 bases and J lost 3, with 6 bases in between. The length of the CDR3 is 14 residues.

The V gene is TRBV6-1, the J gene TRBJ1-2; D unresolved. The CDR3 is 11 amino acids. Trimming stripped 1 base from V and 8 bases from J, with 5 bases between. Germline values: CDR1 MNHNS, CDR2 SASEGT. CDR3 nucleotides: TGTGCCAGCAGTGAAGGTCAGGGCTACACCTTC. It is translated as CASSEGQGYTF.

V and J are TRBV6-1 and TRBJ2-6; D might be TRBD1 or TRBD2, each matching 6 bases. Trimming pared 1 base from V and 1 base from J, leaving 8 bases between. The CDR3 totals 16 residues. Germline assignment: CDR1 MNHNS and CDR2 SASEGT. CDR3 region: CASSEVGGSGANVLTF. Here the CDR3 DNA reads TGTGCCAGCAGTGAAGTAGGGGGGTCTGGGGCCAACGTCCTGACTTTC.

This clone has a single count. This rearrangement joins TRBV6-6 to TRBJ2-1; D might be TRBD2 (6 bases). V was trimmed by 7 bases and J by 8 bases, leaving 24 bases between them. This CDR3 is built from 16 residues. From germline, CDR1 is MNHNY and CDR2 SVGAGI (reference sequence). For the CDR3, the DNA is TGTGCCAGCAACCGGGACGCCGGGGGAGGCGGCGATGAGCAGTTCTTC. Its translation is CASNRDAGGGGDEQFF.

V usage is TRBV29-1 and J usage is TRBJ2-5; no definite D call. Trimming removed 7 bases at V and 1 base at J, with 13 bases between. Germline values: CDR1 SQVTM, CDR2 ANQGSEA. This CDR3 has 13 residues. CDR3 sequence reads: CSAAPGSQETQYF. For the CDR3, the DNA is TGCAGCGCCGCTCCAGGCTCCCAAGAGACCCAGTACTTC.

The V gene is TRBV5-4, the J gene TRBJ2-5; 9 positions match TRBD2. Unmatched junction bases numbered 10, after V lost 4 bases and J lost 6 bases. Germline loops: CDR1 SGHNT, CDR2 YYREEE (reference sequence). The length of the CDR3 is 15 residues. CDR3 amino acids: CASSSGRHSLQTQYF. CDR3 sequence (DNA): TGTGCCAGCAGCAGCGGGAGGCACAGTTTACAGACCCAGTACTTC.

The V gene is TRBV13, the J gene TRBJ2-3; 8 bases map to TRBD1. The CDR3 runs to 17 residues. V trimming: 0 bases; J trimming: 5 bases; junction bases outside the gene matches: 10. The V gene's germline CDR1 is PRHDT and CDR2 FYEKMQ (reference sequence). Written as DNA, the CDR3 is TGTGCCAGCAGCTTAGGGACAGGGGTGTTGAACAGAGATACGCAGTATTTT. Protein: CASSLGTGVLNRDTQYF.

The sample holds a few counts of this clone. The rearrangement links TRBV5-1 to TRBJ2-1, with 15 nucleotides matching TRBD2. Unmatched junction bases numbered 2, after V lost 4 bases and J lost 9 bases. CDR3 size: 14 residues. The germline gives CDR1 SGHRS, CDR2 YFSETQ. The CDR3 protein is CASSQGLAGGEQFF. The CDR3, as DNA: TGCGCCAGCAGCCAGGGACTAGCGGGAGGTGAGCAGTTCTTC.

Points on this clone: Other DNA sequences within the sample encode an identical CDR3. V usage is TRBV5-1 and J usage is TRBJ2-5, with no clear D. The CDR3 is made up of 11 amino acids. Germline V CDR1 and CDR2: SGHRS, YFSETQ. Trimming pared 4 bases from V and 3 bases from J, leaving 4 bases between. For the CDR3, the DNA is TGCGCCAGCAGCGAGAAAGAGACCCAGTACTTC. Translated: CASSEKETQYF.

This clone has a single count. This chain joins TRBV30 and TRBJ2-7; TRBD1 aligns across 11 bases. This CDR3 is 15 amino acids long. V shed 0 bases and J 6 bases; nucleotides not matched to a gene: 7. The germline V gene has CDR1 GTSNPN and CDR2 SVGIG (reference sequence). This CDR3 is CAWSVRRDRGTEQYF. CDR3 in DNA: TGTGCCTGGAGTGTACGTAGGGACAGGGGGACCGAGCAGTACTTC.

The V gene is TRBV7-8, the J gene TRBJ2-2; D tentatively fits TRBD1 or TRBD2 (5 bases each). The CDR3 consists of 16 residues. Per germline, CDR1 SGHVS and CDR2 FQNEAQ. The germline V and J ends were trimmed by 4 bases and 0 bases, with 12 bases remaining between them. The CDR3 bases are TGTGCCAGCAGCTCACCGGGACCGACGAACACCGGGGAGCTGTTTTTT. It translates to CASSSPGPTNTGELFF.

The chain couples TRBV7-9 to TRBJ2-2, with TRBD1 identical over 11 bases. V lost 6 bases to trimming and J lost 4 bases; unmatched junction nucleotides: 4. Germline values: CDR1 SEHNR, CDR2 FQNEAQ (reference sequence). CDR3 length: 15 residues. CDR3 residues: CASRFGTGGTGELFF. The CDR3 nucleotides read TGTGCCAGCAGATTCGGGACAGGGGGCACCGGGGAGCTGTTTTTT. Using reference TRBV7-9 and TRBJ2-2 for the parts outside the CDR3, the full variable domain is DTGVSQNPRHKITKRGQNVTFRCDPISEHNRLYWYRQTLGQGPEFLTYFQNEAQLEKSRLLSDRFSAERPKGSFSTLEIQRTEQGDSAMYLCASRFGTGGTGELFFGEGSRLTVL.

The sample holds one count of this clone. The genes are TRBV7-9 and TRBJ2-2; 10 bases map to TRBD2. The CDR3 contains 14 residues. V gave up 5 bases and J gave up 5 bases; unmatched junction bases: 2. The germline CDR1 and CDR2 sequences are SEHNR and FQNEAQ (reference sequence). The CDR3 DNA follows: TGTGCCAGCAGCCAGACTAGCGGGACCGGGGAGCTGTTTTTT. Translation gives CASSQTSGTGELFF.